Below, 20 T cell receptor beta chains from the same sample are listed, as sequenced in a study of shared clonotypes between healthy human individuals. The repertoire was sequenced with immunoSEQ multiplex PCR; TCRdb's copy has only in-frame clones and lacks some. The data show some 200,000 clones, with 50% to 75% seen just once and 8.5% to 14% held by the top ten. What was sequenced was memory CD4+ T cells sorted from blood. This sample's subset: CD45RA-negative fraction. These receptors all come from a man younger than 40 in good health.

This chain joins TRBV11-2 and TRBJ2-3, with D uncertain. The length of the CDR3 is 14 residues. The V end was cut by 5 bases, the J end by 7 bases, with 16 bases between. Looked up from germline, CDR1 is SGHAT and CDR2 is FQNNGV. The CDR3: CASSNLQSSYTQYF. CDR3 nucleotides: TGTGCCAGCAGCAACCTCCAAAGCAGCTATACGCAGTATTTT.

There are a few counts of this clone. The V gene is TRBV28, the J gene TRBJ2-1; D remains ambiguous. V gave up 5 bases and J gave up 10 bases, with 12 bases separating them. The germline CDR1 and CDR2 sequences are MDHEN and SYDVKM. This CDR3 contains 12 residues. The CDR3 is CASSPDSREQFF. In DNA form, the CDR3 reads TGTGCCAGCAGTCCTGATTCAAGGGAGCAGTTCTTC.

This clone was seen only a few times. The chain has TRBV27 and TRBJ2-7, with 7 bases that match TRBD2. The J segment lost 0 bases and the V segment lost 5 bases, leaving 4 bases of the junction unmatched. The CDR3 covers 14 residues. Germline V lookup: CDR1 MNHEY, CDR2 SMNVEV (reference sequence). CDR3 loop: CASSAGDSSYEQYF. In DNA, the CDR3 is TGTGCCAGCAGTGCGGGAGACAGCTCCTACGAGCAGTACTTC.

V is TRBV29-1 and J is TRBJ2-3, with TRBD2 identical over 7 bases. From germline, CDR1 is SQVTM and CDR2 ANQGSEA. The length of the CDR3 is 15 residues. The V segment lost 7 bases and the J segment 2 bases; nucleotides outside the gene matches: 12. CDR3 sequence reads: CSASGRREITDTQYF. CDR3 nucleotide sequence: TGCAGCGCCTCGGGTCGGCGGGAGATCACAGATACGCAGTATTTT.

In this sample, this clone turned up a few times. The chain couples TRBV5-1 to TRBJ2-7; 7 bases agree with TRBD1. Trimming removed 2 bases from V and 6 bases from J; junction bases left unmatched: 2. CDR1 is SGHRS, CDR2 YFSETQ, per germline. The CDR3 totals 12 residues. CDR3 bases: TGCGCCAGCAGCTTACAGGGGAGCGAGCAGTACTTC. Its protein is CASSLQGSEQYF.

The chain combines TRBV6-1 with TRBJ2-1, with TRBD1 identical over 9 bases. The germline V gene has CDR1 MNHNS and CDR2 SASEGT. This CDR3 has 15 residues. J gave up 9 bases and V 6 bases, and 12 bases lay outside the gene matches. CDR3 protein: CASRDRGTFLIEQFF. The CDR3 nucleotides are TGTGCCAGCAGAGACAGGGGGACTTTTTTGATTGAGCAGTTCTTC.

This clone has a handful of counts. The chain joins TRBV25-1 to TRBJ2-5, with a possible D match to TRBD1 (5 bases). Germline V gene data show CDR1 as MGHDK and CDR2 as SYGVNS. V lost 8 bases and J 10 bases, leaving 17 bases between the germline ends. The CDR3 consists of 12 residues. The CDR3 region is CASASQVVGQYF. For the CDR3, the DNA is TGTGCCAGCGCTTCACAGGTTGTCGGCCAGTACTTC.

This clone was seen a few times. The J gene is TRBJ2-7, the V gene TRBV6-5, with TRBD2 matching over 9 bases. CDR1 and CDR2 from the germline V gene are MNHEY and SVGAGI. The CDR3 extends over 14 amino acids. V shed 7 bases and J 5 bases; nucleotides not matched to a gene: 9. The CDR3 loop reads CASTGLAGRDEQYF. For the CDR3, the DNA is TGTGCCAGCACTGGGCTAGCGGGACGGGACGAGCAGTACTTC.

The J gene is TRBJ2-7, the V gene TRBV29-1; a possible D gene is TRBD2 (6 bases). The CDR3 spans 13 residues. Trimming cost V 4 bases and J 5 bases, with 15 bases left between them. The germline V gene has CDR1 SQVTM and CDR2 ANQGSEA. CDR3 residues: CSVARGGNNEQYF. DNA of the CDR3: TGCAGCGTTGCGCGGGGCGGGAACAACGAGCAGTACTTC.

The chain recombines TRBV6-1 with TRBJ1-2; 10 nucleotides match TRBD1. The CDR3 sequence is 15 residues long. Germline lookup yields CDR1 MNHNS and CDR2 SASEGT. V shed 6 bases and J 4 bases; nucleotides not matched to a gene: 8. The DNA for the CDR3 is TGTGCCAGCAGGGGGGACAGGGGTTCGCCCTATGGCTACACCTTC. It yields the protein CASRGDRGSPYGYTF.

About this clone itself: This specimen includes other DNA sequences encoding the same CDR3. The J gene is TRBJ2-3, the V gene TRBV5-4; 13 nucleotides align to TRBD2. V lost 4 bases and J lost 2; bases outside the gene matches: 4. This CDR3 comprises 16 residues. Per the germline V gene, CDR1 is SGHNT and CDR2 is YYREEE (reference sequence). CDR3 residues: CASSRGLAGVTDTQYF. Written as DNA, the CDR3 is TGTGCCAGCAGCAGAGGACTAGCGGGAGTCACAGATACGCAGTATTTT. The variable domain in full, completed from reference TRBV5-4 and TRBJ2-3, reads ETGVTQSPTHLIKTRGQQVTLRCSSQSGHNTVSWYQQALGQGPQFIFQYYREEENGRGNFPPRFSGLQFPNYSSELNVNALELDDSALYLCASSRGLAGVTDTQYFGPGTRLTVL.

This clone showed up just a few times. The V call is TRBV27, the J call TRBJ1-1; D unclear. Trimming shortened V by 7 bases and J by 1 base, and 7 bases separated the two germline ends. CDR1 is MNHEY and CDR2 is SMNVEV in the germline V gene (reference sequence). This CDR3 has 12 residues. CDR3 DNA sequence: TGTGCCAGCATTAGAGGGAACACTGAAGCTTTCTTT. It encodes CASIRGNTEAFF.

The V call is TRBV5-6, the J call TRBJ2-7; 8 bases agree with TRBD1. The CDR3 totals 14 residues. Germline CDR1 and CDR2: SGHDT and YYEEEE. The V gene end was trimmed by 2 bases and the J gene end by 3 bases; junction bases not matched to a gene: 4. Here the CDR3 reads CASSFAGGIYEQYF. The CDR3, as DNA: TGTGCCAGCAGCTTCGCAGGGGGCATCTACGAGCAGTACTTC.

The CDR3 nucleotides are TGTGCCAGTAGTCACCTATCTAGCGGCTCCTACAATGAGCAGTTCTTC. Translated, it gives CASSHLSSGSYNEQFF. The chain combines TRBV19 with TRBJ2-1; 7 positions agree with TRBD2. V shed 5 bases and J 0 bases; nucleotides not matched to a gene: 7. Germline V gene sequence: CDR1 LNHDA, CDR2 SQIVND (reference sequence). CDR3 length equals 16 residues.

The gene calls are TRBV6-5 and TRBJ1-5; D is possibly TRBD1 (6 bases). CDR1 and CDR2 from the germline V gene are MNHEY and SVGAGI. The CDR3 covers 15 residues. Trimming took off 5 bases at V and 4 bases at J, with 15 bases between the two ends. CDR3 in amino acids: CASSQNLQGNQPQHF. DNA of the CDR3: TGTGCCAGCAGTCAAAACCTACAGGGAAATCAGCCCCAGCATTTT.

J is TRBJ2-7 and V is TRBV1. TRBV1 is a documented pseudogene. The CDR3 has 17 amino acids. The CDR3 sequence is CTSSQGPPFRSRYEQYF. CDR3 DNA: TGCACCAGCAGCCAAGGCCCTCCCTTCCGTTCCCGCTACGAGCAGTACTTC.

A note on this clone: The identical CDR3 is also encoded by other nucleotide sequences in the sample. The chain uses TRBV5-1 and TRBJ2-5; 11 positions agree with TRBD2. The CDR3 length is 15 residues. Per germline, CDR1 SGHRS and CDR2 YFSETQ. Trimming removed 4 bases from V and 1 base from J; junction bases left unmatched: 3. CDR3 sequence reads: CASSPGTSGQETQYF. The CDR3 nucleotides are TGCGCCAGCAGCCCGGGGACTAGCGGCCAAGAGACCCAGTACTTC.

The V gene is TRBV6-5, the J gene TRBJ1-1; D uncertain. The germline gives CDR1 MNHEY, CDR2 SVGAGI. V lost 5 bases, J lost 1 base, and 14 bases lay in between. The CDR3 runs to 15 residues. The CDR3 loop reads CASSRDGHGNTEAFF. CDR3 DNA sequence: TGTGCCAGCAGTCGAGATGGGCATGGGAACACTGAAGCTTTCTTT.

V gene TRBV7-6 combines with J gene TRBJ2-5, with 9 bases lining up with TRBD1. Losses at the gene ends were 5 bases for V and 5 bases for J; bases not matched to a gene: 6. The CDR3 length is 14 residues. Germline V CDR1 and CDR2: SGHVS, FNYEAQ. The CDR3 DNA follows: TGTGCCAGCAGCCAACAGGGGGCGCGGGAGACCCAGTACTTC. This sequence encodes CASSQQGARETQYF.

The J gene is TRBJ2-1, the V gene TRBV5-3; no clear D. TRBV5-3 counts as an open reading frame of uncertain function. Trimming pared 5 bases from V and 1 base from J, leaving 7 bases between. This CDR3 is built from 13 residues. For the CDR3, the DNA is TGTGCCAGAAGAAGAGCTTCCTACAATGAGCAGTTCTTC. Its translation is CARRRASYNEQFF.